A selection of T cell receptor beta chains follows, all from one sample in a study of shared clonotypes between healthy human individuals. Repertoires were generated with immunoSEQ multiplex PCR, while TCRdb's copy carries only in-frame clones and drops some. The sample lists approximately 1,500,000 clones, around 97% seen once, with over 1% in the top ten. The sequencing sample was made of naive CD4+ T cells sorted from blood. The receptor source for this set is a man aged 30-40 years in good health. CDR3s leave out the opening cysteine and the closing phenylalanine or tryptophan. Not every row has a clone size; where given, it reads once, few, many or a size class.

clone size	V gene	CDR3 protein
-	TRBV5-1	ASSLEQYPYEQY
-	TRBV18	ASSHGLAGTDTQY
once	TRBV5-1	ASNPGLAGADTQY
-	TRBV6-4	ASSDPPKNEQF
-	TRBV6-1	ASRSGTGDQPQH
-	TRBV9	ASSVEQNYGYT
-	TRBV28	ASSLPGQSHEKLF
-	TRBV28	ASSSHRRTTNEKLF
once	TRBV19	ASRGLEGPPDTQY
-	TRBV10-1	ASSESGATAAAQF
-	TRBV5-4	ASTMGPGTNYYEQY
once	TRBV5-1	ASSLAASGSINEQF
-	TRBV5-1	ATSLRAGANVLT
-	TRBV28	ASSPTSGGIYEQY
-	TRBV11-2	ASSLEGTGGGADTQY
-	TRBV28	ASSFVTVSNYEQY
-	TRBV6-6	ATSSGSIAGELF
-	TRBV19	ASSIDTRRRETQY
-	TRBV28	ASSLVGTWTKSGGTSTDTQY
-	TRBV9	ASSVDVRNYEQY
-	TRBV10-1	ASSESHGYEQY
-	TRBV7-3	ASSDQAGNTGELF
-	TRBV7-8	ASSLLQGTDTQY
-	TRBV7-2	ASSLKRTNTGELF
-	TRBV28	ASSLIEGAKGEQY
-	TRBV11-2	ASSFRLAGGGNEQF
-	TRBV5-1	ASSLGLAGTETQY
-	TRBV19	ASSILRRPVGYGYT
-	TRBV10-3	AIAATGNQNTGELF
-	TRBV4-1	ASSLPDRGGTGELF
-	TRBV25-1	ASSEKLRVWCNQPQH
-	TRBV9	ASSRYGTGDYEQY
-	TRBV5-4	ASSLTGTITDTQY
-	TRBV11-3	ASSLGLAGDASTDTQY
-	TRBV28	ASSFLAGGRADTQY
once	TRBV9	ASSVAATHTYEQY
-	TRBV7-9	ASRPRDVRYEQY
once	TRBV7-3	ASSYGGGNEQF
once	TRBV18	ASSPLDRDGYT
-	TRBV7-3	ASSVYGGIWANEQF
-	TRBV9	ASSGQANTEAF
-	TRBV7-2	ASSHGLADSYEQY
-	TRBV10-3	AISESGDSSEQF
-	TRBV6-1	ASSRDRERAF
-	TRBV9	ASSVEVGTDTQY
-	TRBV28	ASSYRPRYEQY
-	TRBV5-5	ASSPGRGGDNEKLF
-	TRBV5-4	ASSLFGGGETQY
once	TRBV15	ATSRDPSGTDTQY
-	TRBV2	ASSGPRVAQH
-	TRBV19	ASREQGLNYGYT
-	TRBV5-5	ASSFQAGGRGYEQF
-	TRBV6-6	ASREGGISYGYT
once	TRBV28	ASSLLGNYGYT
-	TRBV18	ASSLKTSGSYNEQF
-	TRBV19	ASSATPGRVQVNTEAF
-	TRBV5-6	ASSATGGGFPYEQY